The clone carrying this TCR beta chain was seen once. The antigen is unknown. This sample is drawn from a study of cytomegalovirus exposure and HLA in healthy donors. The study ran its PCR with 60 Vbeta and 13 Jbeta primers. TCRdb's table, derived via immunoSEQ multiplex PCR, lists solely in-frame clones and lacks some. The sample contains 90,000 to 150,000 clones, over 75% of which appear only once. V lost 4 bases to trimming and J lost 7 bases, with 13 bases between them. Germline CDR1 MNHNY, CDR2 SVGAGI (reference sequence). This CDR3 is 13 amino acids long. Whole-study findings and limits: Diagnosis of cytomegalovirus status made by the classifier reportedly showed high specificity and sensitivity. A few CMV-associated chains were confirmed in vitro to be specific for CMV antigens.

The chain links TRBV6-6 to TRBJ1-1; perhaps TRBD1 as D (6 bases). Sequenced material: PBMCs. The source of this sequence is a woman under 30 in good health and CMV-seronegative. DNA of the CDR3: TGTGCCAGCAGTTCCCGCAAGGACAGTGAAGCTTTCTTT. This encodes CASSSRKDSEAFF.